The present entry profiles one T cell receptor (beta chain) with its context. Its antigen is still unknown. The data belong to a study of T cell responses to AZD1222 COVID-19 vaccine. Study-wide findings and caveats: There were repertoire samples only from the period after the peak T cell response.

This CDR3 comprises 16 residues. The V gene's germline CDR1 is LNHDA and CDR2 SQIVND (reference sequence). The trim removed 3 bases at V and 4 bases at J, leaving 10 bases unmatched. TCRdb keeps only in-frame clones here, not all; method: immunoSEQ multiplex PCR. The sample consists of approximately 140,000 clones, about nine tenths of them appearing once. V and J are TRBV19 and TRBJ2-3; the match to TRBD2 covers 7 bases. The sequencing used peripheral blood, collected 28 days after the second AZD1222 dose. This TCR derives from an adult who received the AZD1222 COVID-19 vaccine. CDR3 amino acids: CASSIFGGRGSDTQYF. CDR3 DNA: TGTGCCAGTAGTATCTTTGGCGGGAGAGGGTCAGATACGCAGTATTTT.